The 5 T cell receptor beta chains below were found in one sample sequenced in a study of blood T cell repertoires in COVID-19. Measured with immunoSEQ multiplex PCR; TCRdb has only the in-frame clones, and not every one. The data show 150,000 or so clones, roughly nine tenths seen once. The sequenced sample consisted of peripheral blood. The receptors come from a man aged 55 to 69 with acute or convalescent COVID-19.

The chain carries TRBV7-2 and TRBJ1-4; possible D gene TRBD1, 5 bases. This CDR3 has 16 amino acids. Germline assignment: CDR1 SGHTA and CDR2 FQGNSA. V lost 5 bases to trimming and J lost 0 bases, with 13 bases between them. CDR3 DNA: TGTGCCAGCAGCCCCAGGGCCCCTACAACTAATGAAAAACTGTTTTTT. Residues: CASSPRAPTTNEKLFF. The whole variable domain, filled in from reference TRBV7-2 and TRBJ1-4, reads GAGVSQSPSNKVTEKGKDVELRCDPISGHTALYWYRQSLGQGLEFLIYFQGNSAPDKSGLPSDRFSAERTGGSVSTLTIQRTQQEDSAVYLCASSPRAPTTNEKLFFGSGTQLSVL.

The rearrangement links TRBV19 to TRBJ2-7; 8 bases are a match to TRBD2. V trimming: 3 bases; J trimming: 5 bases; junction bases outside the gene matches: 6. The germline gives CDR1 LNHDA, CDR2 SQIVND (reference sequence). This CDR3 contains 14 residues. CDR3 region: CASSMSGGFNEQYF. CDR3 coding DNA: TGTGCCAGTAGTATGAGCGGGGGCTTCAACGAGCAGTACTTC.

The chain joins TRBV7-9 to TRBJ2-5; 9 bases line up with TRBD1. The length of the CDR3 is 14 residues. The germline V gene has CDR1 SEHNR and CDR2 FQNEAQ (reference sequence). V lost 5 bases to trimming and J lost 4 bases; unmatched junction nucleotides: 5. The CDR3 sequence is CASSEQGAPETQYF. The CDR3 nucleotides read TGTGCCAGCAGCGAACAGGGGGCGCCAGAGACCCAGTACTTC. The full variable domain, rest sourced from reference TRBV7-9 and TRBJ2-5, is DTGVSQNPRHKITKRGQNVTFRCDPISEHNRLYWYRQTLGQGPEFLTYFQNEAQLEKSRLLSDRFSAERPKGSFSTLEIQRTEQGDSAMYLCASSEQGAPETQYFGPGTRLLVL.

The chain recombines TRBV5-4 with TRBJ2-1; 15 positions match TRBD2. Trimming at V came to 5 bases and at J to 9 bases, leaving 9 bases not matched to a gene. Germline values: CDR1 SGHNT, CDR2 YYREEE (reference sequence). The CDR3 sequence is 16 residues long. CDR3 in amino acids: CASRAGTSGGQGEQFF. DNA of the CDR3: TGTGCCAGCAGGGCGGGGACTAGCGGGGGGCAAGGTGAGCAGTTCTTC.

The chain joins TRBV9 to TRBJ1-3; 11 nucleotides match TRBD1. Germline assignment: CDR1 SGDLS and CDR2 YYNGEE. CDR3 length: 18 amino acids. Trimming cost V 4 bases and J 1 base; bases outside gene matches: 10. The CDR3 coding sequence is TGTGCCAGCAGCCCTGGAGGGACAGGGGGAAGTTCTGGAAACACCATATATTTT. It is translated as CASSPGGTGGSSGNTIYF.